This TCR beta chain was retrieved from a study of blood T cell repertoires in COVID-19. Turning to the study itself: Collection of acute and convalescent COVID-19 samples took place in the United States, Italy and Spain. The cDNA or gDNA used as material had been derived from T cells, B-cell-depleted T cells, or PBMCs.

Deletions cut 10 bases from V and 2 bases from J, with 17 bases between. This CDR3 has 14 residues. Per the germline V gene, CDR1 is WSHSY and CDR2 is SAAADI. This clone turned up a few times. As processed by the authors: Reference gene primers were amplified, and this amplification served to estimate nucleated cell counts. Produced via immunoSEQ multiplex PCR; TCRdb's table is partial and in-frame only. D and trimming were read from the DNA, whereas the V and J calls and clone size are those reported in that table. The sample yields 60,000 or so clones, approximately 90% seen once. The sample consisted of peripheral blood. This chain uses TRBV10-2 with TRBJ2-5; D is possibly TRBD2 (6 bases). The receptor's source is a human donor with active COVID-19. The donor label of this sample is uncertain. CDR3 in amino acids: CATQKAGRQETQYF. The CDR3 DNA reads TGCGCCACCCAGAAGGCGGGACGGCAAGAGACCCAGTACTTC.